The 9 T cell receptor beta chains reported below all come from one sample, sequenced in a study of vaccination and CD4 T cells after COVID-19. This sample's treatment: approximately 10-day PBMC culture with coronavirus spike peptide pools or control peptides (ViraFEST assay). Cultured CD4+ T-cell DNA underwent Oncomine TCR Beta short-read sequencing. From the PCR reads, TCRdb called clonotypes with MiXCR, one entry per CDR3 protein. Of about 19,000 distinct CDR3 sequences listed, 40% to 60% are singletons. Their recognized antigens are unknown. The material sequenced was CD4+ T cells from blood, cultured in vitro, taken before SARS-CoV-2 vaccination. Source of these receptors: a human donor who had recovered from COVID-19.

This clonotype showed up just a few times. V is TRBV7-9 and J is TRBJ1-5; 7 bases agree with TRBD1. V trimming: 5 bases; J trimming: 4 bases; junction bases outside the gene matches: 8. CDR1 and CDR2 (germline): SEHNR, FQNEAQ (reference sequence). CDR3 length: 15 residues. CDR3 sequence: CASSRIGTVNQPQHF. The CDR3 DNA reads TGTGCCAGCAGCCGGATCGGGACAGTTAATCAGCCCCAGCATTTT.

This rearrangement joins TRBV7-3 to TRBJ2-2, with 10 bases fitting TRBD1. Germline-derived CDR1 and CDR2 are SGHTA and FQGTGA. There are 16 residues in the CDR3. J lost 7 bases, V lost 6 bases, and 11 bases had no gene match. The chain's CDR3 is CASRPDRGRADGELFF. In DNA, the CDR3 is TGTGCCAGCAGACCCGACAGGGGGCGCGCGGACGGGGAGCTGTTTTTT.

This clonotype was found a few times. This chain uses TRBV7-9 with TRBJ1-2; unclear D gene. The CDR3 contains 11 residues. V was clipped by 7 bases and J by 4 bases, with 7 bases between them. Germline values: CDR1 SEHNR, CDR2 FQNEAQ (reference sequence). The CDR3: CASTSVYGYTF. The CDR3 nucleotides read TGTGCCAGCACCTCCGTCTATGGCTACACCTTC.

This clonotype was seen more than once but under ten times. The chain is built from TRBV28 and TRBJ1-6; D unclear. V gave up 3 bases and J gave up 13 bases, with 10 bases separating them. CDR1 is MDHEN, CDR2 SYDVKM, per germline. The CDR3 covers 12 residues. CDR3 amino acids: CASSFPTRPLHF. Here the CDR3 DNA reads TGTGCCAGCAGTTTCCCGACCCGTCCCCTCCACTTT.

This clonotype turned up a few times. This rearrangement joins TRBV10-3 to TRBJ1-6, with D possibly being TRBD1 (5 bases). Germline loops: CDR1 ENHRY, CDR2 SYGVKD. This CDR3 spans 12 amino acids. The V end was cut by 9 bases, the J end by 6 bases, with 9 bases between. The CDR3 loop reads CAIGQGNSPLHF. Here the CDR3 DNA reads TGTGCCATTGGCCAGGGTAATTCACCCCTCCACTTT.

This clonotype was picked up a small number of times. CDR3 bases: TGTGCCACCAGTGATCGACTAGCGGGAGGGCCTTTCAATGAGCAGTTCTTC. Translated, it gives CATSDRLAGGPFNEQFF. The chain couples TRBV24-1 to TRBJ2-1, with TRBD2 identical over 14 bases. The length of the CDR3 is 17 residues. The trim removed 3 bases at V and 6 bases at J, leaving 6 bases unmatched. Per germline, CDR1 KGHDR and CDR2 SFDVKD.

This chain joins TRBV19 and TRBJ2-7; weak D call: TRBD1 (5 bases). The CDR3 is made up of 14 amino acids. CDR1 is LNHDA and CDR2 is SQIVND in the germline V gene (reference sequence). Deletions cut 9 bases from V and 0 bases from J, with 15 bases between. CDR3 DNA: TGTGCCAGCACACAGACAGTTCGCTCCTACGAGCAGTACTTC. Translation gives CASTQTVRSYEQYF.

This rearrangement joins TRBV19 to TRBJ2-3; D gene uncertain. Per germline, CDR1 LNHDA and CDR2 SQIVND (reference sequence). The CDR3 is made up of 14 amino acids. Trimming cost V 5 bases and J 4 bases, with 13 bases left between them. CDR3 sequence (DNA): TGTGCCAGTAGTCAGCCCTCCGCCGCAGATACGCAGTATTTT. This sequence encodes CASSQPSAADTQYF.

This clonotype occurred a few times. V and J are TRBV6-1 and TRBJ2-3, with 10 bases matching TRBD2. The germline V gene encodes CDR1 MNHNS and CDR2 SASEGT. After removal of 6 bases from V and 5 bases from J, the junction contained 5 bases not matched to a gene. This CDR3 is built from 14 residues. CDR3 DNA sequence: TGTGCCAGCAGGAGACTAGCGGGTAAAGATACGCAGTATTTT. Translating it yields CASRRLAGKDTQYF.